This T cell receptor beta chain was retrieved from a study of blood T cell repertoires in COVID-19. Overall study: COVID-19 samples collected from the United States, Italy and Spain covered acute and convalescent phases. The analysed material was cDNA or gDNA that came from T cells, B-cell-depleted T cells, or PBMCs.

The authors' processing: Amplification from reference gene primers served as the basis for estimated nucleated cell counts. Some clones are missing from TCRdb's copy, which holds only in-frame ones; the method was immunoSEQ multiplex PCR. V, J and clone size derive from that table, while D and trimming were established from the DNA sequence. The sample consists of roughly 260,000 clones, 70% to 90% of them appearing once. Trimming took off 1 base at V and 3 bases at J, with 11 bases between the two ends. This CDR3 is 15 amino acids long. The germline V gene has CDR1 KGHSH and CDR2 LQKENI. The receptor comes from a woman aged 40 to 50 who had recovered from COVID-19. Material: peripheral blood. The chain recombines TRBV18 with TRBJ2-3; D not resolved. The CDR3, as DNA: TGTGCCAGCTCACCACTTCCCGGTTTGACAGATACGCAGTATTTT. As protein: CASSPLPGLTDTQYF.